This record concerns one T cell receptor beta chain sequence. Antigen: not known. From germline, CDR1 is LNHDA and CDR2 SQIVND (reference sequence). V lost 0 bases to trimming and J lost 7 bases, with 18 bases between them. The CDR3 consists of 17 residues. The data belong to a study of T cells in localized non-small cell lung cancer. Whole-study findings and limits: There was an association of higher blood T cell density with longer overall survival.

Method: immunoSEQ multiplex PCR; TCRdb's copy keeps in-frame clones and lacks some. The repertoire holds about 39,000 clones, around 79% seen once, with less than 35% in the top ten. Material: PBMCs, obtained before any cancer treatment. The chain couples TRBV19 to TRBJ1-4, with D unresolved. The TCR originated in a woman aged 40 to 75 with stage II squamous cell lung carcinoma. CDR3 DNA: TGTGCCAGTAGTATAGACGCCGAATCAGGAAGATCTGAAAAACTGTTTTTT. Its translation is CASSIDAESGRSEKLFF.